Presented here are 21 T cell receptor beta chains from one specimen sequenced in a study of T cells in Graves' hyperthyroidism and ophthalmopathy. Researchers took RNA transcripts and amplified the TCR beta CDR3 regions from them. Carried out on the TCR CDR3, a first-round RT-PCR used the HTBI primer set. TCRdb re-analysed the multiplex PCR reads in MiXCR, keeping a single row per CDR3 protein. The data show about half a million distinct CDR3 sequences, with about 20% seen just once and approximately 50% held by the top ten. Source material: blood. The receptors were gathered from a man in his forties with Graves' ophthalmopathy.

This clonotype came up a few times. CDR3 in amino acids: CASRKKEVQGADYGYTF. CDR3 sequence (DNA): TGTGCCAGCAGGAAAAAAGAGGTGCAGGGGGCGGACTATGGCTACACCTTC. The chain is built from TRBV12-3 or TRBV12-4 and TRBJ1-2; 8 nucleotides match TRBD1. The CDR3 is 17 amino acids. The ends lost 6 bases at V and 3 bases at J; junction bases unmatched: 15.

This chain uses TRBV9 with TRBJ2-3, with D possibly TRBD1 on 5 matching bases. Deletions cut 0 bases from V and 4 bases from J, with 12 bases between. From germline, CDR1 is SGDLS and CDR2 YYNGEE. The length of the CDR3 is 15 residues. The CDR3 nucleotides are TGTGCCAGCAGCGTAGTGCAGGGCCACCCAGATACGCAGTATTTT. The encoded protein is CASSVVQGHPDTQYF.

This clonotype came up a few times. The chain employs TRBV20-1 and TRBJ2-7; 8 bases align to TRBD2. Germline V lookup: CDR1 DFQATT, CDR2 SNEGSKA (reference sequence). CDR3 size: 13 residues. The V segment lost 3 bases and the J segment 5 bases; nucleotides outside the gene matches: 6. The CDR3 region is CSASWTSRNEQYF. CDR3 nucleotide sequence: TGCAGTGCTAGTTGGACTAGCAGAAACGAGCAGTACTTC.

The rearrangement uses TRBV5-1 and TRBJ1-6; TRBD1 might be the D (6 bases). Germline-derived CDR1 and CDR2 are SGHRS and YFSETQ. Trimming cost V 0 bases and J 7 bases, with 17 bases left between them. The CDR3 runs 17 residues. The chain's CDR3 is CASSLDGTGQKNSPLHF. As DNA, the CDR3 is TGCGCCAGCAGCTTGGACGGCACCGGACAGAAAAATTCACCCCTCCACTTT.

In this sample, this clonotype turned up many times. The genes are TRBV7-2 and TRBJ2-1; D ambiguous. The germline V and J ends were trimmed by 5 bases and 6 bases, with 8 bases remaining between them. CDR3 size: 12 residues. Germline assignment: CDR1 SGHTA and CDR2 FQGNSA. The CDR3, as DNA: TGTGCCAGCAGCCGAATCTTCAATGAGCAGTTCTTC. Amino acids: CASSRIFNEQFF.

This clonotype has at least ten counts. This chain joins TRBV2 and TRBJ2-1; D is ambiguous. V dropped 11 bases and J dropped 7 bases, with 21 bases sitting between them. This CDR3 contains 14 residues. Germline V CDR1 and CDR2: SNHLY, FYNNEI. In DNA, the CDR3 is TGTGCCGCCCCAGGAGCCGGCCCGGAGAATGAGCAGTTCTTC. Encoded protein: CAAPGAGPENEQFF.

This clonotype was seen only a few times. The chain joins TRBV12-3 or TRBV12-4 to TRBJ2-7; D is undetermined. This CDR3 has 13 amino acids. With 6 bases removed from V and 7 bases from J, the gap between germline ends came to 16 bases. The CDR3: CASRERTGLEQYF. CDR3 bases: TGTGCCAGCAGAGAAAGGACGGGTTTGGAGCAGTACTTC.

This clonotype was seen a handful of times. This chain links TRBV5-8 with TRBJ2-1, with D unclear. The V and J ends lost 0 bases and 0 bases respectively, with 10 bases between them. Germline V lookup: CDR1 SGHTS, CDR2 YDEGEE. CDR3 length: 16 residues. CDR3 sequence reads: CASSLGLRSSYNEQFF. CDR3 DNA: TGTGCCAGCAGCTTGGGTTTGCGGAGCTCCTACAATGAGCAGTTCTTC.

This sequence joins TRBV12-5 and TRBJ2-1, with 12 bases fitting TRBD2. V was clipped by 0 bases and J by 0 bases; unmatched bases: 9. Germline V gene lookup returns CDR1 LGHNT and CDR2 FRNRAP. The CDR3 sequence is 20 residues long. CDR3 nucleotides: TGTGCTAGTGGTTTGGTGCCTCTAGCGGGGGGGCCTAGCTCCTACAATGAGCAGTTCTTC. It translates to CASGLVPLAGGPSSYNEQFF. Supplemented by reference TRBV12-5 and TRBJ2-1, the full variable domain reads DARVTQTPRHKVTEMGQEVTMRCQPILGHNTVFWYRQTMMQGLELLAYFRNRAPLDDSGMPKDRFSAEMPDATLATLKIQPSEPRDSAVYFCASGLVPLAGGPSSYNEQFFGPGTRLTVL.

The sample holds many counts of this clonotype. DNA for the CDR3: TGTGCCTGGAGTGTGGCAGATAATCAGCCCCAGCATTTT. Translating it yields CAWSVADNQPQHF. The chain couples TRBV30 to TRBJ1-5; no clear D gene. CDR1 and CDR2 (germline): GTSNPN, SVGIG (reference sequence). The CDR3 has 13 amino acids. V was pared by 0 bases and J by 4 bases, with 7 bases between.

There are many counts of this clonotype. This CDR3 reads CASTLLGQGHRGYTF. In nucleotides, the CDR3 is TGTGCCAGCACCCTCCTGGGACAGGGGCATCGGGGCTACACCTTC. The chain employs TRBV13 and TRBJ1-2; TRBD1 matches 10 bases. The germline CDR1 and CDR2 sequences are PRHDT and FYEKMQ (reference sequence). The CDR3 is made up of 15 amino acids. Trimming removed 7 bases from V and 8 bases from J; junction bases left unmatched: 13.

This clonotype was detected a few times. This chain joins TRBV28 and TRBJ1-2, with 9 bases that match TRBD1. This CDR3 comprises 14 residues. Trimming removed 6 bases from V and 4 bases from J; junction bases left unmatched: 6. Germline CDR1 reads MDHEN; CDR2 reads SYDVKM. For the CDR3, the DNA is TGTGCCAGCAGAGTGCCGGGACAGGGCTATGGCTACACCTTC. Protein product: CASRVPGQGYGYTF.

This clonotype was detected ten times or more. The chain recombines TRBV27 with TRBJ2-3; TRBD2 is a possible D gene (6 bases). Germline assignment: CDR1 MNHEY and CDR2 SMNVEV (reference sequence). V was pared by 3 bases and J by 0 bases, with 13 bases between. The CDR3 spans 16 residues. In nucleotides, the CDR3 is TGTGCCAGCAGTTTGGAGCGGGCCCTAAGCACAGATACGCAGTATTTT. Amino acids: CASSLERALSTDTQYF.

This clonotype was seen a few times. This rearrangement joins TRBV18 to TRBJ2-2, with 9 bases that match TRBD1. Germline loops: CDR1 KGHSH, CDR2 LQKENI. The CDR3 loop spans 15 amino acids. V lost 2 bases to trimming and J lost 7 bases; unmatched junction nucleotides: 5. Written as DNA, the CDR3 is TGTGCCAGCTCACCAGGGACAGGGTCGAACGGGGAGCTGTTTTTT. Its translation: CASSPGTGSNGELFF.

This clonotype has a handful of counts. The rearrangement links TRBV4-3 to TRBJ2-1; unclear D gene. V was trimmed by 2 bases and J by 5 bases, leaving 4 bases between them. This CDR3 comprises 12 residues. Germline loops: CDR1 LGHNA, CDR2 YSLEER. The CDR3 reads CASSQFDNEQFF. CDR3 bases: TGCGCCAGCAGCCAATTCGACAATGAGCAGTTCTTC.

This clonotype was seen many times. In nucleotides, the CDR3 is TGCGCCAGCAGCTTGGCGGATAGGTCTAGCACAGATACGCAGTATTTT. Translating it yields CASSLADRSSTDTQYF. The chain combines TRBV5-1 with TRBJ2-3; unclear D gene. V was cut by 0 bases and J by 0 bases, with 11 bases left in between. This CDR3 contains 16 residues. CDR1 is SGHRS and CDR2 is YFSETQ in the germline V gene.

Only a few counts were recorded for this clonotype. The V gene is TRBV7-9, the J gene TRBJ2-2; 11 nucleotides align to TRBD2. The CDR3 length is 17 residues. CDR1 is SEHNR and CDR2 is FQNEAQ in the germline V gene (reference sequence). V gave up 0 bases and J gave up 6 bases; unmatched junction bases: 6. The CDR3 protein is CASSLAVLAGVAGELFF. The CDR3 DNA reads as TGTGCCAGCAGCTTAGCGGTACTAGCGGGAGTTGCCGGGGAGCTGTTTTTT.

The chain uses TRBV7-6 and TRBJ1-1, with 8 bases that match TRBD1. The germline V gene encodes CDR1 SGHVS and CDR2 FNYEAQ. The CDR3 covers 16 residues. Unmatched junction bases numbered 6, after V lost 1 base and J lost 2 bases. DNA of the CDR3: TGTGCCAGCAGCTTAGGGAGAGGACAGGGAAACACTGAAGCTTTCTTT. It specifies CASSLGRGQGNTEAFF.

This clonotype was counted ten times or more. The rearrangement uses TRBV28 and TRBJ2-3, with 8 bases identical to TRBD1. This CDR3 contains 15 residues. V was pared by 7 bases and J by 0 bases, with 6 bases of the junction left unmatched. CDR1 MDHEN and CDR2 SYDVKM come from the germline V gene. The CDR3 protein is CASTLDRVSTDTQYF. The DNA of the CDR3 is TGTGCCAGCACCTTGGACAGGGTCAGCACAGATACGCAGTATTTT.

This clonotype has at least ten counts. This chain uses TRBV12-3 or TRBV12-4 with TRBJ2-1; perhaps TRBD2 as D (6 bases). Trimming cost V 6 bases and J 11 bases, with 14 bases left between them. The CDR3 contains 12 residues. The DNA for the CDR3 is TGTGCCAGCAGCCCTGGGGGGAGGCAGCAGTTCTTC. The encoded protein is CASSPGGRQQFF.

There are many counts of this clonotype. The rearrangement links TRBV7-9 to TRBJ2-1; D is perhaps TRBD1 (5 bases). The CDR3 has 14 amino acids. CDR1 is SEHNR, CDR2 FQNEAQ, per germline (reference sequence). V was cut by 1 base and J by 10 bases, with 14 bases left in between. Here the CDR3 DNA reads TGTGCCAGCAGCTTAGGGCAGGGTATCGGAGAGCAGTTCTTC. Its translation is CASSLGQGIGEQFF.